The 20 T cell receptor beta chains below all came from one sample that was sequenced in a study of response to subunit inactivated influenza vaccine. TCRdb recomputed calls from the RT-PCR reads with MiXCR, one row per CDR3 protein. The table lists around 760,000 distinct CDR3 sequences, around 14% of them singletons. Sample: PBMCs from blood, taken 14 to 15 days before vaccination. These receptors all stem from a man in his forties or fifties who received an inactivated influenza vaccine.

There are a few counts of this clonotype. The V and J genes are TRBV20-1 and TRBJ2-7, with 14 bases identical to TRBD2. The CDR3 has 13 amino acids. Germline V lookup: CDR1 DFQATT, CDR2 SNEGSKA (reference sequence). V lost 5 bases, J lost 9 bases, and 6 bases stayed unmatched. For the CDR3, the DNA is TGCAGTGCTCCCCGACTAGCGGGGGGGGTGCAGTACTTC. Protein: CSAPRLAGGVQYF.

This clonotype was detected a few times. This CDR3 reads CASSLEEEGYEQYF. The CDR3 DNA reads as TGTGCCAGCAGTTTAGAGGAGGAGGGCTACGAGCAGTACTTC. The rearrangement links TRBV12-3 or TRBV12-4 to TRBJ2-7, with TRBD2 as a possible D gene (6 bases). V gave up 1 base and J gave up 3 bases, with 10 bases separating them. The CDR3 length is 14 residues.

This sequence joins TRBV7-2 and TRBJ2-5, with 7 bases identical to TRBD1. The V gene's germline CDR1 is SGHTA and CDR2 FQGNSA. The CDR3 sequence is 15 residues long. Trimming cost V 5 bases and J 2 bases; bases outside gene matches: 8. The CDR3 here is CASSTTTGSQETQYF. The CDR3, as DNA: TGTGCCAGCAGCACAACGACAGGGAGTCAAGAGACCCAGTACTTC. Drawing the rest from reference TRBV7-2 and TRBJ2-5, the complete variable domain is GAGVSQSPSNKVTEKGKDVELRCDPISGHTALYWYRQSLGQGLEFLIYFQGNSAPDKSGLPSDRFSAERTGGSVSTLTIQRTQQEDSAVYLCASSTTTGSQETQYFGPGTRLLVL.

The chain recombines TRBV4-2 with TRBJ2-3; the D is unclear. CDR1 is LGHNA, CDR2 YNFKEQ, per germline. The CDR3 covers 16 residues. Trimming took 7 bases from V and 6 from J, leaving 23 bases between them. CDR3 nucleotides: TGTGCCAGCACGATGGATTTCGGGCTTGGATTGGATACGCAGTATTTT. Amino acid sequence: CASTMDFGLGLDTQYF.

This clonotype was recorded a few times. This chain connects TRBV10-3 to TRBJ2-7, with D maybe TRBD1 (6 bases). Germline V lookup: CDR1 ENHRY, CDR2 SYGVKD. The CDR3 has 13 residues. The ends were cut back, 6 bases at V and 3 bases at J, with 12 bases in the middle. CDR3 amino acids: CAIRTDSHYEQYF. The CDR3 DNA follows: TGTGCCATCAGAACGGACAGCCACTACGAGCAGTACTTC.

In its sample, this clonotype was seen a few times. The chain couples TRBV3-1 to TRBJ2-3, with D perhaps matching TRBD2 (5 bases). The CDR3 is 15 amino acids. Deletions cut 2 bases from V and 4 bases from J, with 13 bases between. Germline V lookup: CDR1 LGHDT, CDR2 YNNKEL (reference sequence). CDR3 loop: CASSQRLATPDTQYF. The CDR3 DNA follows: TGTGCCAGCAGCCAAAGGCTAGCCACGCCAGATACGCAGTATTTT.

Only a few counts were recorded for this clonotype. The V call is TRBV14, the J call TRBJ2-1, with TRBD2 as a possible D gene (9 bases). V dropped 0 bases and J dropped 7 bases, with 40 bases sitting between them. The CDR3 is 24 residues long. Germline CDR1 SGHDN, CDR2 FVKESK. CDR3 coding DNA: TGTGCCAGCAGCCAAGAAAGGCCACGTGCCGAGACAGGGGTGCCTAGACTAGCGGAGAATGAGCAGTTCTTC. Translated, it gives CASSQERPRAETGVPRLAENEQFF. The variable domain in full, completed from reference TRBV14 and TRBJ2-1, reads EAGVTQFPSHSVIEKGQTVTLRCDPISGHDNLYWYRRVMGKEIKFLLHFVKESKQDESGMPNNRFLAERTGGTYSTLKVQPAELEDSGVYFCASSQERPRAETGVPRLAENEQFFGPGTRLTVL.

The chain has TRBV20-1 and TRBJ1-5, with D possibly being TRBD1 (5 bases). Germline V lookup: CDR1 DFQATT, CDR2 SNEGSKA (reference sequence). This CDR3 region has 16 residues. Trimming took off 0 bases at V and 2 bases at J, with 14 bases between the two ends. The CDR3 region is CSARDLRDAGNQPQHF. For the CDR3, the DNA is TGCAGTGCTAGAGATCTCCGGGACGCCGGCAATCAGCCCCAGCATTTT.

The chain couples TRBV12-3 or TRBV12-4 to TRBJ2-7, with 7 bases identical to TRBD1. The CDR3 has 14 residues. Trimming cost V 0 bases and J 4 bases; bases outside gene matches: 3. The CDR3 region has the DNA TGTGCCAGCAGTTTAGCCGACAGGGCTTACGAGCAGTACTTC. The encoded protein is CASSLADRAYEQYF.

This clonotype was observed a handful of times. The J gene is TRBJ1-1, the V gene TRBV20-1, with D unclear. Germline V gene data show CDR1 as DFQATT and CDR2 as SNEGSKA (reference sequence). The CDR3 contains 11 residues. With 3 bases removed from V and 4 bases from J, the gap between germline ends came to 6 bases. The CDR3 is CSARESTEAFF. For the CDR3, the DNA is TGCAGTGCTAGGGAGTCCACTGAAGCTTTCTTT.

V gene TRBV6-2 or TRBV6-3 combines with J gene TRBJ2-6; no definite D call. The CDR3 has 14 residues. V was pared by 5 bases and J by 4 bases, with 9 bases between. The germline V gene has CDR1 MNHEY and CDR2 SVGEGT. DNA for the CDR3: TGTGCCAGCAGTATAACACTGGGGGCCAACGTCCTGACTTTC. Its protein is CASSITLGANVLTF.

This clonotype has ten or more counts. J is TRBJ2-2 and V is TRBV5-1, with 7 bases matching TRBD2. With 0 bases clipped from V and 1 base from J, the junction kept 12 bases outside the gene matches. Per germline, CDR1 SGHRS and CDR2 YFSETQ. This CDR3 comprises 19 residues. CDR3 in DNA: TGCGCCAGCAGCTTGGGATGGCGCGGGGGATTTCAGAACACCGGGGAGCTGTTTTTT. This encodes CASSLGWRGGFQNTGELFF.

Details on this clonotype: Given a much more abundant clone one base away, this may be a read error. The V gene is TRBV29-1, the J gene TRBJ2-4, with 7 bases fitting TRBD1. The assigned J gene may be wrong: the sequence end matches TRBJ2-1 better. Germline CDR1 SQVTM, CDR2 ANQGSEA. The CDR3 contains 13 residues. CDR3 residues: CSVSGQLKNIQFF. CDR3 nucleotides: TGCAGCGTATCGGGACAGCTCAAAAACATTCAGTTCTTC.

This clonotype was counted only a few times. This sequence joins TRBV7-9 and TRBJ1-2; the D gene is possibly TRBD1 (5 bases). CDR1 is SEHNR, CDR2 FQNEAQ, per germline (reference sequence). The CDR3 runs to 13 residues. The germline V and J ends were trimmed by 6 bases and 2 bases, with 10 bases remaining between them. This CDR3 is CASRETGNYGYTF. CDR3 in DNA: TGTGCCAGCAGGGAAACAGGAAACTATGGCTACACCTTC.

This sequence joins TRBV29-1 and TRBJ2-2, with 7 bases that match TRBD1. The CDR3 consists of 16 residues. V trimming: 0 bases; J trimming: 1 base; junction bases outside the gene matches: 5. The germline V gene encodes CDR1 SQVTM and CDR2 ANQGSEA. In DNA form, the CDR3 reads TGCAGCGTTGAAGATCGGACAGGTTTGAACACCGGGGAGCTGTTTTTT. Encoded protein: CSVEDRTGLNTGELFF.

In this sample, this clonotype turned up many times. CDR3 bases: TGTGCCAGCAGCCAAGAAGGAGACGGGCCCACAGATACGCAGTATTTT. Amino acid sequence: CASSQEGDGPTDTQYF. The chain employs TRBV3-1 and TRBJ2-3; no clear D gene. Germline V lookup: CDR1 LGHDT, CDR2 YNNKEL (reference sequence). V was cut by 0 bases and J by 2 bases, with 12 bases left in between. This CDR3 region has 16 residues.

This rearrangement joins TRBV6-5 to TRBJ2-3; D is perhaps TRBD2 (6 bases). The CDR3 contains 15 residues. The V end was cut by 2 bases, the J end by 2 bases, with 11 bases between. Germline V gene lookup returns CDR1 MNHEY and CDR2 SVGAGI. CDR3 nucleotides: TGTGCCAGCAGTTACATGGGACTCTACACAGATACGCAGTATTTT. The encoded protein is CASSYMGLYTDTQYF.

The rearrangement links TRBV5-6 to TRBJ2-5, with 12 bases fitting TRBD2. With V trimmed by 4 bases and J by 4 bases, 11 bases remained unmatched. Looked up from germline, CDR1 is SGHDT and CDR2 is YYEEEE. The CDR3 has 17 amino acids. The CDR3 region has the DNA TGTGCCAGCAGCCCGCCCCTAGCGGGGGGGCCGGTAGAGACCCAGTACTTC. This gives the protein CASSPPLAGGPVETQYF.

This clonotype was counted a few times. This chain links TRBV7-6 with TRBJ1-3; weak D call: TRBD1 (6 bases). The CDR3 covers 15 residues. Per germline, CDR1 SGHVS and CDR2 FNYEAQ. The ends were cut back, 5 bases at V and 2 bases at J, with 13 bases in the middle. CDR3 sequence: CASSLEGGTGNTIYF. The CDR3 region has the DNA TGTGCCAGCAGCCTAGAGGGGGGCACTGGAAACACCATATATTTT. Combining the CDR3 with reference TRBV7-6 and TRBJ1-3 gives the whole variable domain GAGVSQSPRYKVTKRGQDVALRCDPISGHVSLYWYRQALGQGPEFLTYFNYEAQQDKSGLPNDRFSAERPEGSISTLTIQRTEQRDSAMYRCASSLEGGTGNTIYFGEGSWLTVV.

This clonotype was counted between two and nine times. The V call is TRBV12-5, the J call TRBJ2-2; maybe TRBD1 (5 bases). Per the germline V gene, CDR1 is LGHNT and CDR2 is FRNRAP. The germline V and J ends were trimmed by 5 bases and 6 bases, with 10 bases remaining between them. CDR3 length: 13 amino acids. CDR3 region: CASGRDSAGELFF. For the CDR3, the DNA is TGTGCTAGTGGTCGCGACAGTGCCGGGGAGCTGTTTTTT.